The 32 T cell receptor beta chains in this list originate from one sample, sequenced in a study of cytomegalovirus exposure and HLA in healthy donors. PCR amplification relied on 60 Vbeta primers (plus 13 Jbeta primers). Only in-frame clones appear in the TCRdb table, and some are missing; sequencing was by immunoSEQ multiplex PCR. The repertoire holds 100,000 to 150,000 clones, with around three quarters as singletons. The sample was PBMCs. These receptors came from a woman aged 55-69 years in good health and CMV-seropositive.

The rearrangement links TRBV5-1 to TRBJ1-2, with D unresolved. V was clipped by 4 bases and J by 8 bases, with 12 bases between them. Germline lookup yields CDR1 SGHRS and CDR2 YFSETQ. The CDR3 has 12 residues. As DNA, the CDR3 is TGCGCCAGCAGCCCCGGCGGGGTCGGCTACACCTTC. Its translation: CASSPGGVGYTF.

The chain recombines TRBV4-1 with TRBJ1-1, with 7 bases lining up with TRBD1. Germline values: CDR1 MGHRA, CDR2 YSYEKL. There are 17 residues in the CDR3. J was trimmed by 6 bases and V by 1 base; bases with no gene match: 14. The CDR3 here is CASSQVSGQGEVAEAFF. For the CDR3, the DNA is TGCGCCAGCAGCCAAGTCTCCGGGCAGGGGGAGGTTGCTGAAGCTTTCTTT.

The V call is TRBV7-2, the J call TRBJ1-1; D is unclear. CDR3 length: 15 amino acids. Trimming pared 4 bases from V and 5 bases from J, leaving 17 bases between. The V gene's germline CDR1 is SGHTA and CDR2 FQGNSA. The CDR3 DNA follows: TGTGCCAGCAGCTCCCGAAACCGGAGGGTGACTGAAGCTTTCTTT. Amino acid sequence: CASSSRNRRVTEAFF. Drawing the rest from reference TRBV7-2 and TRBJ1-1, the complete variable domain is GAGVSQSPSNKVTEKGKDVELRCDPISGHTALYWYRQSLGQGLEFLIYFQGNSAPDKSGLPSDRFSAERTGGSVSTLTIQRTQQEDSAVYLCASSSRNRRVTEAFFGQGTRLTVV.

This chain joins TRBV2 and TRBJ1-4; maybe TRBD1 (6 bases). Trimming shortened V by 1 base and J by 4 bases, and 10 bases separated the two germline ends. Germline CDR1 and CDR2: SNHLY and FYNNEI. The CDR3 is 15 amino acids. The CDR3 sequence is CASSEVGQHNEKLFF. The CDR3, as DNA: TGTGCCAGCAGTGAAGTGGGACAACATAATGAAAAACTGTTTTTT.

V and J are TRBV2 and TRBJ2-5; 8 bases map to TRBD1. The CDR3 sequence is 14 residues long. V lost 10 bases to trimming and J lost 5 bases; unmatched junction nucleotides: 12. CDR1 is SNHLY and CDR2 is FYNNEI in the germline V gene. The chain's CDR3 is CATQTRGRRETQYF. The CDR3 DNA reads TGTGCCACTCAAACCAGGGGGCGCAGGGAGACCCAGTACTTC.

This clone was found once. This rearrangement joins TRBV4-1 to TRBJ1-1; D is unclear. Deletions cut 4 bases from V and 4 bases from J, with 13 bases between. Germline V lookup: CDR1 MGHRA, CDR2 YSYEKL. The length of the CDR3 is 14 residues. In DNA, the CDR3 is TGCGCCAGCAGCCCCCGGGAATCGGGCACTGAAGCTTTCTTT. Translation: CASSPRESGTEAFF.

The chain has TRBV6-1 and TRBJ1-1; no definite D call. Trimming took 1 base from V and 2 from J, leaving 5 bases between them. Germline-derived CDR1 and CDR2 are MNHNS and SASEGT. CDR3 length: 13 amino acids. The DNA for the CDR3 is TGTGCCAGCAGTGAAGTCAGAAACACTGAAGCTTTCTTT. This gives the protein CASSEVRNTEAFF.

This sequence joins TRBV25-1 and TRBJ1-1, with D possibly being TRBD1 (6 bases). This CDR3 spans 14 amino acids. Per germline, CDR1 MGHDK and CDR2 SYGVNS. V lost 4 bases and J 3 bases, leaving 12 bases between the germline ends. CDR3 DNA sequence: TGTGCCAGCAGTGTCTCCAGGGGATACACTGAAGCTTTCTTT. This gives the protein CASSVSRGYTEAFF.

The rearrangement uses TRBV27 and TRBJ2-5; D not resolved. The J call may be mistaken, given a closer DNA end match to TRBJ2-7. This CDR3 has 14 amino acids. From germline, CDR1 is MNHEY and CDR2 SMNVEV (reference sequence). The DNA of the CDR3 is TGTGCCAGCAGACAGCCAGGTTCTGGGCACGAGCAGTACTTC. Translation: CASRQPGSGHEQYF.

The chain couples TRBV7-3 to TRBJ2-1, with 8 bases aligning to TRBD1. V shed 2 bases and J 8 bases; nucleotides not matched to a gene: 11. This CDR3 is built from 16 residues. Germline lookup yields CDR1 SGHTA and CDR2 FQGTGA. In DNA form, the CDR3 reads TGTGCCAGCAGCTTACGCAGGGGGCTCGTAGGGGATGAGCAGTTCTTC. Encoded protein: CASSLRRGLVGDEQFF. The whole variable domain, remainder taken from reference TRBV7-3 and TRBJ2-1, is GAGVSQTPSNKVTEKGKYVELRCDPISGHTALYWYRQSLGQGPEFLIYFQGTGAADDSGLPNDRFFAVRPEGSVSTLKIQRTERGDSAVYLCASSLRRGLVGDEQFFGPGTRLTVL.

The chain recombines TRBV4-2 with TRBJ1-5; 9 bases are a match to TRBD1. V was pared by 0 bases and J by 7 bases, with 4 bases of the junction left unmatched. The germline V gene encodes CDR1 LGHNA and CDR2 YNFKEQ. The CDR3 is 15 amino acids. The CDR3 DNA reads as TGTGCCAGCAGCCAAGATCGGACAGGGGTACAGCCCCAGCATTTT. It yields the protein CASSQDRTGVQPQHF.

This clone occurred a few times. This CDR3 is CASSFLTEGSLAGNTIYF. CDR3 sequence (DNA): TGTGCCAGCAGCTTTTTAACAGAGGGAAGTTTAGCTGGAAACACCATATATTTT. The chain recombines TRBV7-9 with TRBJ1-3; D uncertain. Between the trimmed V and J ends, which lost 3 bases and 2 bases, there was a span of 20 bases. Germline V gene lookup returns CDR1 SEHNR and CDR2 FQNEAQ (reference sequence). The CDR3 extends over 18 amino acids.

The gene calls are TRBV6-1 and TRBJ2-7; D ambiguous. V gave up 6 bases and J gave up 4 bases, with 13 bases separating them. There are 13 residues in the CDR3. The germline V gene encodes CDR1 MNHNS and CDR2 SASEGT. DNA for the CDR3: TGTGCCAGCAGGGCCCCCGGGTATTACGAGCAGTACTTC. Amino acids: CASRAPGYYEQYF.

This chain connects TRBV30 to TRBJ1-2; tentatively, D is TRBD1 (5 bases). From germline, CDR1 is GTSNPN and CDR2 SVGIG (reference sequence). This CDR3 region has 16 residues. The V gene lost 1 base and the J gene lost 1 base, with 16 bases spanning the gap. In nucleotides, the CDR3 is TGTGCCTGGAGTGGCGAACCGGGACTCCTTAACTATGGCTACACCTTC. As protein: CAWSGEPGLLNYGYTF.

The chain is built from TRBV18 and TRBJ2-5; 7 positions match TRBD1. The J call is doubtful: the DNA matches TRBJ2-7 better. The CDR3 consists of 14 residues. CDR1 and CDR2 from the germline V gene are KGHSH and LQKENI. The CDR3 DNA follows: TGTGCCAGCTCACTCACAGGGGAGCCCCACGAGCAGTACTTC. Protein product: CASSLTGEPHEQYF.

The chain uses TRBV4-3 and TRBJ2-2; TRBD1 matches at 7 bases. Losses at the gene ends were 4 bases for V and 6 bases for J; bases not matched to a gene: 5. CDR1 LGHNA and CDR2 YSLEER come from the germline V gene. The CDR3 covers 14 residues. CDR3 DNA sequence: TGCGCCAGCAGCCTTACAGGGGTGTCCGGGGAGCTGTTTTTT. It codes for CASSLTGVSGELFF.

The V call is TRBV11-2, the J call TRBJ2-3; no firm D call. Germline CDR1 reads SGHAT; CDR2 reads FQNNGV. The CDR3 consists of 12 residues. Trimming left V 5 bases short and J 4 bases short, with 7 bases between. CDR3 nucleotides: TGTGCCAGCAGCCAAATAGCAGATACGCAGTATTTT. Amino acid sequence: CASSQIADTQYF.

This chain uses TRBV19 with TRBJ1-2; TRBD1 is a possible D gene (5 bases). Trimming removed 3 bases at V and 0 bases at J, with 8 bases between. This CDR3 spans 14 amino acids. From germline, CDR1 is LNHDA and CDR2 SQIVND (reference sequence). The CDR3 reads CASSIREANYGYTF. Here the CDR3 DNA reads TGTGCCAGTAGTATCAGGGAGGCTAACTATGGCTACACCTTC.

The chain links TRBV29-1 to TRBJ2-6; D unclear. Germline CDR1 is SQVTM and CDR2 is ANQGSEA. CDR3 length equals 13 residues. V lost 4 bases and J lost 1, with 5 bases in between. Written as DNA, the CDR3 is TGCAGCGTTGCCCCATCTGGGGCCAACGTCCTGACTTTC. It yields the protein CSVAPSGANVLTF.

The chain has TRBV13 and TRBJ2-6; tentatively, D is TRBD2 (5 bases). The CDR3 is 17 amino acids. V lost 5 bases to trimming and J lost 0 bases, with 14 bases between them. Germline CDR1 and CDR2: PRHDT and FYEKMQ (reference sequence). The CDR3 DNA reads TGTGCCAGCAGCATACGTACTAGTTCCTCTGGGGCCAACGTCCTGACTTTC. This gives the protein CASSIRTSSSGANVLTF.

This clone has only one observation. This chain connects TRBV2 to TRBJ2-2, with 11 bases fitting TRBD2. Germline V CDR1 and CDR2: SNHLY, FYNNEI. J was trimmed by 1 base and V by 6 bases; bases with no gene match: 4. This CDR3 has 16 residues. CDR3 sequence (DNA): TGTGCCAGCAGGCTCCTAGCGGGAGGGAACACCGGGGAGCTGTTTTTT. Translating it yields CASRLLAGGNTGELFF.

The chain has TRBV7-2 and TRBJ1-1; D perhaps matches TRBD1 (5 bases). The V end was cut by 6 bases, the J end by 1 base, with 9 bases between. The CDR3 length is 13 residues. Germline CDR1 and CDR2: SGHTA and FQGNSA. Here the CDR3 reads CASRGLGNTEAFF. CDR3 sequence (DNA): TGTGCCAGCAGGGGGCTGGGGAACACTGAAGCTTTCTTT.

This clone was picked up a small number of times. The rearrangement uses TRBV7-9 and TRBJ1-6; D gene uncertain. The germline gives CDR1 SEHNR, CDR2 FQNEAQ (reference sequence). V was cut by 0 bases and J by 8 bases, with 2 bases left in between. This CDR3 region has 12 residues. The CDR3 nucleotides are TGTGCCAGCAGCTTAGCCGATTCACCCCTCCACTTT. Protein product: CASSLADSPLHF.

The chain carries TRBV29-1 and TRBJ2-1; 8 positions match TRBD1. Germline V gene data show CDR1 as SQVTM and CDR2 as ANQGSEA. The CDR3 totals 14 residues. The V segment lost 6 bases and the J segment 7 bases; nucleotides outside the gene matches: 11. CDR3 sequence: CSVSDRGPLNEQFF. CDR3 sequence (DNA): TGCAGCGTCTCCGACAGGGGCCCCTTGAATGAGCAGTTCTTC.

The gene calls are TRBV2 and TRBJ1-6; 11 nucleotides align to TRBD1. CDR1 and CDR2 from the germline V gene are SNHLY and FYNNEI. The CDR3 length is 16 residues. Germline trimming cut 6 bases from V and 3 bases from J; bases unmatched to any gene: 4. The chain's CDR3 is CASRDRGQIYNSPLHF. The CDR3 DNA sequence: TGTGCCAGCAGGGACAGGGGGCAAATCTATAATTCACCCCTCCACTTT. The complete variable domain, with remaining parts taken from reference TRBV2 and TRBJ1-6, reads EPEVTQTPSHQVTQMGQEVILRCVPISNHLYFYWYRQILGQKVEFLVSFYNNEISEKSEIFDDQFSVERPDGSNFTLKIRSTKLEDSAMYFCASRDRGQIYNSPLHFGNGTRLTVT.

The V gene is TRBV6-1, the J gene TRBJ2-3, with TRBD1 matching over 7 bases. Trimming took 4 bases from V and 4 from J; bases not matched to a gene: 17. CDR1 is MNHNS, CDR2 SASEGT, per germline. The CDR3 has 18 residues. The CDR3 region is CASSARGGLTGVPDTQYF. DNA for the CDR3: TGTGCCAGCAGTGCCCGGGGTGGGCTTACAGGGGTCCCAGATACGCAGTATTTT.

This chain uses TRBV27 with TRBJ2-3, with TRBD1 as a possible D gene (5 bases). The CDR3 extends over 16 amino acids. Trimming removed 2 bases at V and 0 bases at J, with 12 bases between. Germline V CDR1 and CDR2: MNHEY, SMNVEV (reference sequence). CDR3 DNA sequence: TGTGCCAGCAGTTTAAAGGGGATTCAAAGCACAGATACGCAGTATTTT. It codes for CASSLKGIQSTDTQYF.

The CDR3 here is CAWSRGTATYEQYF. The CDR3 nucleotides read TGTGCCTGGAGTAGGGGGACAGCGACCTACGAGCAGTACTTC. The rearrangement links TRBV30 to TRBJ2-7; 7 positions match TRBD1. Germline V gene lookup returns CDR1 GTSNPN and CDR2 SVGIG (reference sequence). J lost 2 bases, V lost 2 bases, and 6 bases had no gene match. The CDR3 spans 14 residues.

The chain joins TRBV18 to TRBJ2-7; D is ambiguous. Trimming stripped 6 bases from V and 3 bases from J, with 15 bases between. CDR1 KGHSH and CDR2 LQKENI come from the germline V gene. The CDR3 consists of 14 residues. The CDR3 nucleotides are TGTGCCAGCTCTCGAGGAACATCTCTCTACGAGCAGTACTTC. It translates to CASSRGTSLYEQYF.

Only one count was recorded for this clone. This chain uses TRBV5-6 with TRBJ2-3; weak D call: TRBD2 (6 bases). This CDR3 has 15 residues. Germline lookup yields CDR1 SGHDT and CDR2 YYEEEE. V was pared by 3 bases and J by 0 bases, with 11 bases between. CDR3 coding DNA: TGTGCCAGCAGCTGGGCCGGGACTAGCACAGATACGCAGTATTTT. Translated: CASSWAGTSTDTQYF.

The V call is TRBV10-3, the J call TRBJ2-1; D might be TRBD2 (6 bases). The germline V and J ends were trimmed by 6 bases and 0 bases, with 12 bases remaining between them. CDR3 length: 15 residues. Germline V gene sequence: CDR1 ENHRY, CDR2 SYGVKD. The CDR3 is CAIRISGSSYNEQFF. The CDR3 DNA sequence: TGTGCCATCAGAATTAGCGGAAGCTCCTACAATGAGCAGTTCTTC.

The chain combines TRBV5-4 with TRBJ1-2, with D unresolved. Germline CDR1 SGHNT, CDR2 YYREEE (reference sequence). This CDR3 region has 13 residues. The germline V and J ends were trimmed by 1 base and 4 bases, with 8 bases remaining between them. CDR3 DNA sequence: TGTGCCAGCAGCTTGTTGAGTTCCTATGGCTACACCTTC. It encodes CASSLLSSYGYTF. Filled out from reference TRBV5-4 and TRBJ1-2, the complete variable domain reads ETGVTQSPTHLIKTRGQQVTLRCSSQSGHNTVSWYQQALGQGPQFIFQYYREEENGRGNFPPRFSGLQFPNYSSELNVNALELDDSALYLCASSLLSSYGYTFGSGTRLTVV.